Below, one TCR beta chain is given with its context. Methods used by the authors: Amplification of reference gene primers provided the estimated nucleated cell counts. The method was immunoSEQ multiplex PCR; TCRdb's version includes in-frame clones alone and lacks a portion of them. That table supplies the V and J calls and clone size; D and trimming were determined from the DNA. Found here are around 95,000 clones, about 90% of them singletons; the top ten hold roughly 7.3%. CDR3 length: 15 residues. V lost 1 base to trimming and J lost 2 bases, with 11 bases between them. CDR1 LGHNA and CDR2 YSLEER come from the germline V gene. This sample stems from a study of blood T cell repertoires in COVID-19. Study summary: Specimens from acute and convalescent COVID-19 originated in the United States, Italy and Spain. PBMCs, B-cell-depleted T cells, or T cells provided the cDNA or gDNA that made up the material.

This TCR was recovered from a man aged 25 to 40 in a cohort sampled during active COVID-19. V is TRBV4-3 and J is TRBJ1-2; perhaps TRBD1 as D (5 bases). Sequencing input: peripheral blood. The CDR3 region is CASSQGTTDNYGYTF. DNA for the CDR3: TGCGCCAGCAGCCAAGGGACAACGGACAACTATGGCTACACCTTC.